This TCR beta chain derives from a study of blood T cell repertoires in COVID-19. Study-level information: PBMCs, B-cell-depleted T cells, or T cells provided the cDNA or gDNA that made up the material.

The assay was immunoSEQ multiplex PCR, and TCRdb's table has in-frame clones only and misses some. The table has under 400,000 clones, around 87% seen once. The CDR3 loop spans 15 amino acids. With 2 bases clipped from V and 2 bases from J, the junction kept 2 bases outside the gene matches. Germline CDR1 is LNHNV and CDR2 is YYDKDF (reference sequence). The TCR comes from a woman aged 25 to 39 with COVID-19, enrolled during active disease. The chain recombines TRBV15 with TRBJ2-3, with 9 bases lining up with TRBD2. Sequenced sample: peripheral blood. The DNA of the CDR3 is TGTGCCACCAGCAGATCTAGCGGGATCACAGATACGCAGTATTTT. This encodes CATSRSSGITDTQYF.